The 5 T cell receptor beta chains presented below share a single source sample, sequenced in a study of T cell responses to AZD1222 COVID-19 vaccine (dated by TCRdb to the early 2020s). What this sample's time point label stands for: about 28 days (+/-7) after the second vaccine dose. Receptor libraries were prepared by the immunoSEQ multiplex PCR assay. TCRdb retrieved this table from immuneACCESS and kept in-frame rearrangements only. Not all clones are present; in checked studies, unresolved V genes account for under half, and no reason is known for the remainder. This sample has about 79,000 clones in its table, and around four fifths of those were observed once. Roughly 1.3% of the sample rests with the top ten. Sequenced material: peripheral blood, taken 28 days after the second AZD1222 dose. These receptor sequences come from an adult who received the AZD1222 COVID-19 vaccine.

The V and J genes are TRBV14 and TRBJ2-7, with a weak D call TRBD1 (6 bases). The CDR3 totals 16 residues. The V end lost 4 bases, the J end lost 3 bases, and 19 bases lay between the germline ends. The germline V gene has CDR1 SGHDN and CDR2 FVKESK. This chain's CDR3 is CASSPLADSRYYEQYF. The CDR3 DNA reads as TGTGCCAGCAGCCCTCTCGCGGACAGCCGATACTACGAGCAGTACTTC. Together with reference TRBV14 and TRBJ2-7, the CDR3 gives the full variable domain: EAGVTQFPSHSVIEKGQTVTLRCDPISGHDNLYWYRRVMGKEIKFLLHFVKESKQDESGMPNNRFLAERTGGTYSTLKVQPAELEDSGVYFCASSPLADSRYYEQYFGPGTRLTVT.

This chain links TRBV7-6 with TRBJ2-7; D ambiguous. V was clipped by 6 bases and J by 3 bases, with 18 bases between them. This CDR3 has 15 amino acids. The germline V gene has CDR1 SGHVS and CDR2 FNYEAQ. The CDR3 protein is CASSPGSLEIYEQYF. In DNA form, the CDR3 reads TGTGCCAGCAGTCCGGGCAGTTTGGAAATCTACGAGCAGTACTTC. The full variable domain, with the rest looked up from reference TRBV7-6 and TRBJ2-7, is GAGVSQSPRYKVTKRGQDVALRCDPISGHVSLYWYRQALGQGPEFLTYFNYEAQQDKSGLPNDRFSAERPEGSISTLTIQRTEQRDSAMYRCASSPGSLEIYEQYFGPGTRLTVT.

V is TRBV27 and J is TRBJ2-2; D tentatively reads TRBD1 or TRBD2 (6 bases each). The CDR3 has 14 residues. Between the trimmed V and J ends, which lost 0 bases and 6 bases, there was a span of 8 bases. In germline, CDR1 is MNHEY, CDR2 SMNVEV (reference sequence). CDR3 DNA sequence: TGTGCCAGCAGTTTATCAGGGGGGCCCGGGGAGCTGTTTTTT. Translation: CASSLSGGPGELFF.

The rearrangement uses TRBV19 and TRBJ2-7; TRBD2 aligns across 7 bases. The V segment lost 7 bases and the J segment 3 bases; nucleotides outside the gene matches: 6. The CDR3 is made up of 13 amino acids. Per germline, CDR1 LNHDA and CDR2 SQIVND (reference sequence). The CDR3 region is CASTGEGLYEQYF. Here the CDR3 DNA reads TGTGCCAGTACTGGGGAGGGGCTCTACGAGCAGTACTTC.

V gene TRBV19 combines with J gene TRBJ1-1; D may be TRBD1 (5 bases). V lost 1 base and J lost 5, with 17 bases in between. CDR1 LNHDA and CDR2 SQIVND come from the germline V gene (reference sequence). The CDR3 has 16 amino acids. Here the CDR3 DNA reads TGTGCCAGTAGTATAGCGCAGGGAAGAGGTAGTACTGAAGCTTTCTTT. Translated, it gives CASSIAQGRGSTEAFF.